Many counts were recorded for the clone carrying this TCR beta chain. Its antigen remains unidentified. The time point was: newly diagnosed GD, antithyroid drugs for less than 3 months. After RNA was extracted from PBMCs, the TCR library was made from it. The data were obtained in a study of regulatory T cells in long-lasting Graves disease. Library construction for TCR beta used iRepertoire HTBI primers and Arm-PCR of CDR3 regions. A single record per CDR3 protein comes from TCRdb applying MiXCR to the multiplex PCR reads. The sample includes 360,000 or so distinct CDR3 sequences, 12% seen only once; the top ten take 18%. Study conclusions and caveats: Favored usage of TRBV28, TRBJ1-2 and TRBJ2-5 was recorded in persistent disease.

With 4 bases removed from V and 5 bases from J, the gap between germline ends came to 13 bases. Germline CDR1 is MGHRA and CDR2 is YSYEKL. The CDR3 sequence is 14 residues long. The sample was also linked to a second study, of T cells in Graves' hyperthyroidism and ophthalmopathy.

The J gene is TRBJ2-3, the V gene TRBV4-1; D call uncertain. The sample was peripheral blood mononuclear cells (PBMCs), taken at new diagnosis, from a patient treated with antithyroid drugs. This sequence was found in a woman aged 18-29 years with Graves disease. The CDR3 here is CASSPSTVVDTQYF. The CDR3 DNA reads as TGCGCCAGCAGCCCGTCCACTGTAGTAGATACGCAGTATTTT.